This T cell receptor beta chain came from a study of CD8+CD57+ T cells in acquired aplastic anemia. For the study at large: Sorted CD4+ and CD8+ cell DNA averaged around 3 ug. An average of roughly 10 million reads for CD4+ cells was obtained from healthy donors.

Of note for this clonotype: The antigen remains undetermined. One junction end disagrees with the germline gene, perhaps due to a read error.

TCR beta VDJ and CDR3 were profiled, and genomic DNA was the template. TCRdb independently ran MiXCR on the reads; one entry per CDR3 protein. The sample consists of some 220,000 distinct CDR3 sequences, 34% of them appearing once. The CDR3 runs 13 residues. Per germline, CDR1 SGHRS and CDR2 YFSETQ. Overall study results and limits: Overlap between patients and controls comprised roughly 28 CD8+ CDR3 sequences. A significant difference in CD8+ Simpson's diversity between patients and controls was not found.

The sequenced material came from sorted CD4+, CD8+, or CD8+CD57+ T cells (not recorded which) from PBMCs. The chain couples TRBV5-1 to TRBJ1-6; the D is unclear. The sequence came from a human donor in good health, serving as a control. CDR3 bases: TGCGCCAGCAGCGTATTTGCCGATTCACTCCTCCACTTT. This sequence encodes CASSVFADSLLHF.